These 13 T cell receptor beta chains were sequenced from one sample in a study of blood T cell repertoires in COVID-19. Using immunoSEQ multiplex PCR, the repertoire was profiled, and TCRdb retains in-frame clones only, with some absent. The sample consists of around 200,000 clones, around nine tenths of them appearing once. The sequencing input was peripheral blood. All receptors come from a man aged 18-30 years with active or convalescent COVID-19.

The chain carries TRBV29-1 and TRBJ2-1; TRBD2 is a possible D gene (5 bases). The V end was cut by 5 bases, the J end by 6 bases, with 8 bases between. This CDR3 has 11 amino acids. Germline CDR1 reads SQVTM; CDR2 reads ANQGSEA. The CDR3 loop reads CSVLLANEQFF. The CDR3 DNA sequence: TGCAGCGTTCTCCTAGCCAATGAGCAGTTCTTC.

The V and J genes are TRBV30 and TRBJ1-6; possible D gene TRBD1, 6 bases. V was trimmed by 0 bases and J by 7 bases, leaving 13 bases between them. This CDR3 spans 15 amino acids. Germline-derived CDR1 and CDR2 are GTSNPN and SVGIG (reference sequence). The CDR3 sequence: CAWSVSGVDNSPLHF. For the CDR3, the DNA is TGTGCCTGGAGTGTTTCAGGGGTAGACAATTCACCCCTCCACTTT.

Note on this clone: One end of the junction does not line up with germline, which may come from a read error. This chain joins TRBV7-2 and TRBJ2-3, with 8 bases lining up with TRBD2. Germline CDR1 SGHTA, CDR2 FQGNSA. The CDR3 contains 13 residues. CDR3 residues: CASSLAPSGHGLF. The DNA for the CDR3 is TGTGCCAGCAGCTTAGCGCCTAGCGGGCACGGACTTTTT.

The chain uses TRBV5-4 and TRBJ2-7; 8 bases line up with TRBD2. J gave up 3 bases and V 0 bases, and 5 bases lay outside the gene matches. The germline gives CDR1 SGHNT, CDR2 YYREEE (reference sequence). The CDR3 is made up of 15 amino acids. The CDR3 sequence is CASSLGSGANYEQYF. The CDR3 DNA is TGTGCCAGCAGCTTGGGTAGCGGGGCAAACTACGAGCAGTACTTC. The whole variable domain, filled in from reference TRBV5-4 and TRBJ2-7, reads ETGVTQSPTHLIKTRGQQVTLRCSSQSGHNTVSWYQQALGQGPQFIFQYYREEENGRGNFPPRFSGLQFPNYSSELNVNALELDDSALYLCASSLGSGANYEQYFGPGTRLTVT.

The J gene is TRBJ2-1, the V gene TRBV28, with 9 positions matching TRBD2. CDR1 is MDHEN and CDR2 is SYDVKM in the germline V gene. The CDR3 is made up of 21 amino acids. V was pared by 6 bases and J by 3 bases, with 24 bases of the junction left unmatched. CDR3 protein: CASRSDLGSGRLSQLYNEQFF. CDR3 nucleotides: TGTGCCAGCAGGAGCGATTTGGGTAGCGGGAGACTCTCACAACTCTACAATGAGCAGTTCTTC.

The genes are TRBV6-6 and TRBJ1-6; unclear D gene. CDR3 length equals 12 residues. Germline values: CDR1 MNHNY, CDR2 SVGAGI (reference sequence). The V and J ends lost 6 bases and 7 bases respectively, with 7 bases between them. Written as DNA, the CDR3 is TGTGCCAGCAGAGTCGCGAATTCACCCCTCCACTTT. Translated, it gives CASRVANSPLHF.

The chain uses TRBV10-3 and TRBJ2-1, with 7 positions matching TRBD2. CDR1 and CDR2 (germline): ENHRY, SYGVKD. The CDR3 has 15 amino acids. The V gene end was trimmed by 3 bases and the J gene end by 4 bases; junction bases not matched to a gene: 6. The CDR3 bases are TGTGCCATCAGTGACATGGGGGGGACTTACAATGAGCAGTTCTTC. Translated: CAISDMGGTYNEQFF.

V and J are TRBV5-6 and TRBJ1-2, with 7 bases that match TRBD1. CDR1 and CDR2 (germline): SGHDT, YYEEEE. The CDR3 has 15 amino acids. V was pared by 1 base and J by 6 bases, with 9 bases of the junction left unmatched. CDR3 in amino acids: CASSLLGGQDHGYTF. In DNA, the CDR3 is TGTGCCAGCAGCTTGTTGGGTGGACAGGATCATGGCTACACCTTC.

This chain uses TRBV19 with TRBJ2-2; unclear D gene. Deletions cut 3 bases from V and 0 bases from J, with 8 bases between. The CDR3 has 15 residues. Looked up from germline, CDR1 is LNHDA and CDR2 is SQIVND (reference sequence). CDR3: CASSIMAANTGELFF. The DNA of the CDR3 is TGTGCCAGTAGTATCATGGCGGCGAACACCGGGGAGCTGTTTTTT.

The genes are TRBV19 and TRBJ2-1, with 8 bases lining up with TRBD1. The CDR3 is 14 amino acids. Germline values: CDR1 LNHDA, CDR2 SQIVND (reference sequence). The V and J ends lost 6 bases and 6 bases, in that order; junction bases with no gene match: 7. The CDR3 is CASSHTGTGNEQFF. The CDR3 DNA reads TGTGCCAGTAGCCACACAGGGACAGGCAATGAGCAGTTCTTC.

V and J are TRBV19 and TRBJ1-6; D may be TRBD1 (6 bases). Looked up from germline, CDR1 is LNHDA and CDR2 is SQIVND (reference sequence). V shed 0 bases and J shed 11 bases, with 11 bases lying between them. The CDR3 totals 14 residues. CDR3 bases: TGTGCCAGTAGTATAGACGGGGGGCGGACACCCCTCCACTTT. Translation: CASSIDGGRTPLHF.

This clone has just one count. This chain joins TRBV5-1 and TRBJ2-5, with 7 bases fitting TRBD1. The CDR3 has 14 residues. The V gene end was trimmed by 2 bases and the J gene end by 3 bases; junction bases not matched to a gene: 4. CDR1 SGHRS and CDR2 YFSETQ come from the germline V gene. CDR3 amino acids: CASSLNGQEETQYF. DNA for the CDR3: TGCGCCAGCAGCTTAAATGGACAGGAAGAGACCCAGTACTTC.

This rearrangement joins TRBV27 to TRBJ2-3, with no clear D. CDR1 is MNHEY, CDR2 SMNVEV, per germline (reference sequence). The CDR3 sequence is 11 residues long. V was trimmed by 6 bases and J by 9 bases, leaving 10 bases between them. CDR3 DNA: TGTGCCAGCAGGAGTGCTTACACGCAGTATTTT. Protein sequence: CASRSAYTQYF.